This T cell receptor (beta chain) was found in a study of Graves' ophthalmopathy and Graves' hyperthyroidism. Using RNA transcripts, the TCR beta CDR3 regions were amplified. Investigators did first-round RT-PCR with HTBI primers, then second-round multiplex PCR. MiXCR, applied by TCRdb to the multiplex PCR reads, yields one record per CDR3 protein. The sample includes roughly 600,000 distinct CDR3 sequences, under 40% of them seen just once. The hyperthyroidism patients, aged 18 to 65, had been newly diagnosed, with under 2 months' duration. This clonotype was recorded many times. Per germline, CDR1 SQVTM and CDR2 ANQGSEA. This CDR3 spans 11 amino acids. Trimming took 2 bases from V and 3 from J, leaving 2 bases between them.

The chain joins TRBV29-1 to TRBJ1-3; D unresolved. The receptor was isolated from an adult man with Graves' hyperthyroidism. The sample comprised peripheral blood or thyroid tissue (not recorded which). The CDR3 DNA sequence: TGCAGCGTTGAATTTGGAAACACCATATATTTT. Protein sequence: CSVEFGNTIYF.